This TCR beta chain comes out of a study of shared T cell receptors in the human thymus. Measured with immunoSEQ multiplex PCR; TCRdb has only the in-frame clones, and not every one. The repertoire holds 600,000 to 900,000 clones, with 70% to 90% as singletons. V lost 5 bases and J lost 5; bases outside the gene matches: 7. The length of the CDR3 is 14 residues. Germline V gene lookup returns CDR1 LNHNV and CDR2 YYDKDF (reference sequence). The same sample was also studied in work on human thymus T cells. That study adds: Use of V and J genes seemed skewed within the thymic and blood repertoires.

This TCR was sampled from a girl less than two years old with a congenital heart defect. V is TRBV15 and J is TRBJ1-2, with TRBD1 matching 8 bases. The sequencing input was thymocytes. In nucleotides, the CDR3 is TGTGCCACCAGCCCCTTCGACAGGGGATATGGCTACACCTTC. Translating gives CATSPFDRGYGYTF.